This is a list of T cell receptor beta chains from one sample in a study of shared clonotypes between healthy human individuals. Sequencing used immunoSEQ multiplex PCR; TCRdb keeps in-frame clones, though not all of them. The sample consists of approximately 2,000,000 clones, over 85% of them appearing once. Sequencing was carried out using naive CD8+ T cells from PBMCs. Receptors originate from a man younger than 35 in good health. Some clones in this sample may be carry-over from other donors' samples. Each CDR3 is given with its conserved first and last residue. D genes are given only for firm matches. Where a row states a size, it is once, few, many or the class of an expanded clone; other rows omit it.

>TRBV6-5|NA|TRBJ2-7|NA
TGTGCCAGCAGTTACTCGATTGGGGGGGCCAATTACGAGCAGTACTTC
CASSYSIGGANYEQYF
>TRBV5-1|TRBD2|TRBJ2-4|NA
TGCGCCAGCAGCCCGGGGGGACTAGCGCTAGCCAAAAACATTCAGTACTTC
CASSPGGLALAKNIQYF
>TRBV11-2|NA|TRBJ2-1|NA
TGTGCCAGCAGCGAGGTACCATACAATGAGCAGTTCTTC
CASSEVPYNEQFF
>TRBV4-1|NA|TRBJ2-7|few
TGCGCCAGCAGCCAAGATGGACCCTACGAGCAGTACTTC
CASSQDGPYEQYF
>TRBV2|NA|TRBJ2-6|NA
TGTGCCAGCAGGGAAGGGAGACTAGTCGGTGGGGCCAACGTCCTGACTTTC
CASREGRLVGGANVLTF
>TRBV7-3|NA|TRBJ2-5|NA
TGTGCCAGCAGCCCCGACAGTATGGAGACCCAGTACTTC
CASSPDSMETQYF
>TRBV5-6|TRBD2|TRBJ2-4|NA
TGTGCCAGCAGCTTGGCTCTAGCGGGAGGGCCTTTGGACATTCAGTACTTC
CASSLALAGGPLDIQYF
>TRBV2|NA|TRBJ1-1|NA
TGTGCCAGCAGGGCCTACCAGATTAAGAACACTGAAGCTTTCTTT
CASRAYQIKNTEAFF
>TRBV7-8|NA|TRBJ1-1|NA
TGTGCCAGCAGCTTAGCTGGGGCGAACACTGAAGCTTTCTTT
CASSLAGANTEAFF
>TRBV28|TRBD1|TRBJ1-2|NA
TGTGCCAGCAGTTTGATGGGAGACAGGGTAGAGGGCTACACCTTC
CASSLMGDRVEGYTF
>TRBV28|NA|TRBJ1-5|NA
TGTGCCAGCAGTTTATCCCGCCGGCGCCACGGTTTCAATCAGCCCCAGCATTTT
CASSLSRRRHGFNQPQHF
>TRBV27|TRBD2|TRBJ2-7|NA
TGTGCCAGCAGCGTCGGGGCTAGCGGGAGGGGTGAGCAGTACTTC
CASSVGASGRGEQYF
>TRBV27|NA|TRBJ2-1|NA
TGTGCCAGCAGTTCCTCCCGGCTTCTGTCAGGGGATGAGCAGTTCTTC
CASSSSRLLSGDEQFF
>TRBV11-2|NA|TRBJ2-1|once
TGTGCCAGCAGCCCTCGCGGCGGCAGGTCTTCCAATGAGCAGTTCTTC
CASSPRGGRSSNEQFF
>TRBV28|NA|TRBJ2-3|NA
TGTGCCAGCAGTTTACTTAGCGGAAGCACAGATACGCAGTATTTT
CASSLLSGSTDTQYF
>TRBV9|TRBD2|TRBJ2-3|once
TGTGCCAGCAGCCCCGCGGGAGGAGGGACAGATACGCAGTATTTT
CASSPAGGGTDTQYF
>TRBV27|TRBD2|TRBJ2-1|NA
TGTGCCAGCAGTTTAGCACTAGCGGAAACCTACAATGAGCAGTTCTTC
CASSLALAETYNEQFF
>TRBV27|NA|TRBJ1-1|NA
TGTGCCACCGCGTCTAACACTGAAGCTTTCTTT
CATASNTEAFF
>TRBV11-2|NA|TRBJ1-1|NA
TGTGCCAGCAGCCCGACTCGACCCACCTACACTGAAGCTTTCTTT
CASSPTRPTYTEAFF
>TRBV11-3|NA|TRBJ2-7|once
TGTGCCAGCAGCTTAACCAGGGGAAGCGAGCAGTACTTC
CASSLTRGSEQYF
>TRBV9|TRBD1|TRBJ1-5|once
TGTGCCAGCAGCGTAGGGGGACAGTATAGCAATCAGCCCCAGCATTTT
CASSVGGQYSNQPQHF
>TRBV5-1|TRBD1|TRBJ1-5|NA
TGCGCCAGCAGCCCAAATACGGGACAGAGTCCCAGCAATCAGCCCCAGCATTTT
CASSPNTGQSPSNQPQHF
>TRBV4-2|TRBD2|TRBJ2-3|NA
TGTGCCAGCAGCCAGGCCCCGGGACTAGTCGACTCAGATACGCAGTATTTT
CASSQAPGLVDSDTQYF
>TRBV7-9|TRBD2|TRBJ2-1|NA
TGTGCCAGCAGCCGGGGGGGACTAGCCCTATACAATGAGCAGTTCTTC
CASSRGGLALYNEQFF
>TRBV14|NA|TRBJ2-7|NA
TGTGCCAGCAGCGACAGCGAGCGGATGAACTACGAGCAGTACTTC
CASSDSERMNYEQYF
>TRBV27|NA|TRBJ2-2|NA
TGTGCCAGCGCCAGGGGGGCGGGATCTTGGAACACCGGGGAGCTGTTTTTT
CASARGAGSWNTGELFF
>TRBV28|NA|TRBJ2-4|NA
TGTGCCAGCAGTTTAGGCGGTGAGGGGGACATTCAGTACTTC
CASSLGGEGDIQYF
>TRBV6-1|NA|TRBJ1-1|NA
TGTGCCAGCAGTGTCACAGGGCTTAACACTGAAGCTTTCTTT
CASSVTGLNTEAFF
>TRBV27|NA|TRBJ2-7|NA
TGTGCCAGCAGTATACACCGGGACTCAAGTTACGAGCAGTACTTC
CASSIHRDSSYEQYF
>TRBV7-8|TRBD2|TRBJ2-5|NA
TGTGCCAGCGGAAACCTGGGACTAGCGGAACCTCGGGAGACCCAGTACTTC
CASGNLGLAEPRETQYF
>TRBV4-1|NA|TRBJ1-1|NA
TGCGCCAGCAGCCAAGACCAAGGGCAGAACACTGAAGCTTTCTTT
CASSQDQGQNTEAFF
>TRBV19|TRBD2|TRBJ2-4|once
TGTGCCAGTAGTAAGCGGGAGGTGGCCAAAAACATTCAGTACTTC
CASSKREVAKNIQYF
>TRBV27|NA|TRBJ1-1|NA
TGTGCCAGCAGGCTGCGGGGTCGTACTGAAGCTTTCTTT
CASRLRGRTEAFF
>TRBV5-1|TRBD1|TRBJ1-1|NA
TGCGCCAGCAGCTTGGGAACAGGGGGCAGGACTGAAGCTTTCTTT
CASSLGTGGRTEAFF
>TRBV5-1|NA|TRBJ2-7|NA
TGCGCCAGCAGCTGGACCTCGCCCCTTAGAGGGGAGCAGTACTTC
CASSWTSPLRGEQYF
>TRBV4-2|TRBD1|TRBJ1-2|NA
TGTGCCAGCAGCCACCCACCGGGACAGGGGATTGGGTCTGGCTACACCTTC
CASSHPPGQGIGSGYTF
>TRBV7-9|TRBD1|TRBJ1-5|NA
TGTGCCAGCAGCACCGACAGGGATGGGGTCCCCAATCAGCCCCAGCATTTT
CASSTDRDGVPNQPQHF
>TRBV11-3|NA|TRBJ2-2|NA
TGTGCCAGCAGCTTAGGCCTAGGGGGTAACACCGGGGAGCTGTTTTTT
CASSLGLGGNTGELFF
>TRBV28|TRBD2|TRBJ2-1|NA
TGTGCCAGCAGTTTACTAGCGGAGACCTACAATGAGCAGTTCTTC
CASSLLAETYNEQFF
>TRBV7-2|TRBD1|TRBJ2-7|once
TGTGCCAGCAGCTTACTTACAGGGGGTCAGAACGAGCAGTACTTC
CASSLLTGGQNEQYF
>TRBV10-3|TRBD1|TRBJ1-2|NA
TGTGCCATCAGTGACTTAACAGGGGGGTCGCGGGGCTACACCTTC
CAISDLTGGSRGYTF
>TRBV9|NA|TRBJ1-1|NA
TGTGCCAGCAGCGCGGGCCCTAGGATTGGCATGAACACTGAAGCTTTCTTT
CASSAGPRIGMNTEAFF
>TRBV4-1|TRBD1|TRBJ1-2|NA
TGCGCCAGCAGCCAAGGGCCGGACAGGGGTCACTATGGCTACACCTTC
CASSQGPDRGHYGYTF
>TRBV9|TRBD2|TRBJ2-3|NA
TGTGCCAGCAGCCCGACTAGCGGGTCGGGAGATACGCAGTATTTT
CASSPTSGSGDTQYF
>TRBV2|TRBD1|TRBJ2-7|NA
TGTGCCAGCCCCCGCCAAGCGGGACAGGGAAAAAGCTACGAGCAGTACTTC
CASPRQAGQGKSYEQYF